This TCR beta chain was obtained from a study of T cells in Graves' hyperthyroidism and ophthalmopathy (dated by TCRdb to between 2019 and 2020). Background on the whole study: Peripheral blood was collected at initial diagnosis, before any treatment. To identify distinguishing TCR V-J signatures, a discovery cohort of about 95 patients was used, comprising fewer than 45 with Graves' ophthalmopathy and roughly 60 with stable Graves' hyperthyroidism. Following sampling, methimazole starting at 30 mg daily was given to hyperthyroidism patients, and high-dose intravenous methylprednisolone was given to ophthalmopathy patients. The 100 discovery patients were divided at random into training and test sets in a 7:3 ratio. Prospective prediction of ophthalmopathy was tested in an independent validation cohort of fewer than 20 hyperthyroidism patients and 17 patients who later progressed to ophthalmopathy. Thyroid tissue and blood T-cell repertoires from six or seven Graves' hyperthyroidism patients were also compared in the study. TCR Vbeta CDR3 sequencing of 140 or so peripheral blood samples (more than 40 ophthalmopathy, roughly 74 hyperthyroidism and roughly 17 progressor patients) is reported in the paper.

This clonotype was counted ten times or more. The target of this receptor is not known. The sample holds no much larger clone one base away, and base qualities are not on file. Ophthalmopathy patients had moderately to severely active disease, with a Clinical Activity Score of 3 or more, a NOSPECS grade of 4 or more, and a disease duration of less than 3 months. Any patient with an uncontrolled infection, another autoimmune disease, pregnancy or lactation was excluded. Diagnoses were based on clinical symptoms, serum thyroxine and TRAb, thyroid ultrasound and orbital computed tomography. PBMCs were separated from approximately 9.9 ml of fresh peripheral blood using Ficoll-Paque density gradient centrifugation. Total RNA was extracted with Trizol reagent, and quality was checked on an Agilent 2100 Bioanalyzer. Overall study outcomes, separate from this receptor: No statistical method was used to set the sample size in advance, and investigators knew the group allocation. Most expanded thyroid clonotypes (frequency above 0.001) were also detected in blood, suggesting blood repertoires may reflect thyroid immune responses. In cross-validation, a model built on a 13 V-J signature told ophthalmopathy apart from stable hyperthyroidism with 85% to 90% sensitivity and 81% to 82% specificity, and in testing the same model reached 80%/75%. In validation, the model predicted progression to ophthalmopathy a median of about 5.9 months before onset, with 65% to 71% sensitivity and around 76% specificity.

The TCR beta CDR3 regions were amplified from the RNA transcripts. For the first round of RT-PCR on the TCR CDR3, the HTBI primer set was used together with the Qiagen OneStep RT-PCR kit. Libraries were constructed in a second round of multiplex PCR, after which size selection and purification were carried out. Libraries were sequenced paired-end with 100 bp reads on an Illumina HiSeq2000. As for the original processing: SOAPnuke was used to process the raw data, throwing out any read that contained adapters or uncalled bases, had a mean Phred below 15, or lacked an exact constant-primer or identifier match. COPE v1.2.5 was used to merge high-quality paired reads, and clonotypes were defined as unique nucleotide sequences. MiTCR v1.1 was used to align clonotypes to the IMGT TRBV, TRBD and TRBJ reference segments. Only V-J combinations with frequency above 0.0001, covering approximately 99% of repertoires, were analysed. The TCS score was defined as the ratio of F50 (clonal expansion) to E x V (chaos), calculated using BLOSUM62-based TCRdist between CDR3 peptides within each V-J. Welch's t-statistics and random forest reduced roughly 530 V-J features to 13, which were used in a naive Bayes classifier (R e1071). The raw public data were reprocessed by TCRdb itself: fastp quality trimming at Q25, MiXCR clonotype calling, in-frame beta chains only. CDR3 protein sequences are deduplicated, and each keeps its most common genes and DNA. For this entry, the V and J calls and clone size follow TCRdb and not the study's own pipeline. The sample table shows about 600,000 distinct CDR3 sequences, and 11% to 15% are seen once. The ten largest clones add up to over 6% of the sample.

Spanning cysteine to phenylalanine, the CDR3 consists of 12 amino acids. Only the CDR3 region is kept as DNA, spanning 36 bases read in frame from base 1. Trimming takes 6 bases from V and 10 bases from J, and the germline ends sit 13 bases apart. Sequencing was done on a sample of blood. This chain is built from TRBV12-3 or TRBV12-4 and TRBJ2-1, with the D gene not clear enough to name. The source of this sequence is a young woman with Graves' ophthalmopathy. The CDR3 region: CASSALRVEQFF. The DNA reads as follows: TGTGCCAGCAGCGCCTTAAGGGTCGAGCAGTTCTTC.